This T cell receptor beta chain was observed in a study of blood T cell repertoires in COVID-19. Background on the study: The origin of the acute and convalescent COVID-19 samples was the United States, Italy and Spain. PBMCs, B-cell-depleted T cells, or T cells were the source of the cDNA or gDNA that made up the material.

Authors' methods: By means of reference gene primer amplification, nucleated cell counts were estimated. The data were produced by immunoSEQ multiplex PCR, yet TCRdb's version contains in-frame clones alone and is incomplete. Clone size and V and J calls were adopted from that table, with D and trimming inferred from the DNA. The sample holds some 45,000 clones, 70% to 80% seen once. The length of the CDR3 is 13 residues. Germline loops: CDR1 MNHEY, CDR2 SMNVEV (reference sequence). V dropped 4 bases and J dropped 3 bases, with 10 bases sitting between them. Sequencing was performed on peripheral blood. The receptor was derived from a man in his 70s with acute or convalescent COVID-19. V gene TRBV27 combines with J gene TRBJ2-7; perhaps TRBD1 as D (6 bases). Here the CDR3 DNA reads TGTGCCAGCAGTTCCACAGGGTTCTACGAGCAGTACTTC. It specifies CASSSTGFYEQYF.